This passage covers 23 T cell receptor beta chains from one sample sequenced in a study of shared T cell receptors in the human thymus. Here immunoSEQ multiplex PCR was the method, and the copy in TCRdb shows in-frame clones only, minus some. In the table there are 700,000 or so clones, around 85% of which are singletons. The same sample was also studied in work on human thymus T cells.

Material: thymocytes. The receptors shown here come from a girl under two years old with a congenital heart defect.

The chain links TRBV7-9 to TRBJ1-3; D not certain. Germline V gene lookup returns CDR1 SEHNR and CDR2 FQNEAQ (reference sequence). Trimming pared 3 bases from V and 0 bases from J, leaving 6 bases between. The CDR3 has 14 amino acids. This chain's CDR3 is CASSFWSSGNTIYF. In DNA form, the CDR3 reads TGTGCCAGCAGCTTCTGGAGCTCTGGAAACACCATATATTTT.

The CDR3 nucleotides are TGTGCCAGTAGTATCCGTCCTATTGGACAGCTTTTTCCCTCTGGGGCCAACGTCCTGACTTTC. It encodes CASSIRPIGQLFPSGANVLTF. This chain uses TRBV19 with TRBJ2-6, with TRBD1 as a possible D gene (6 bases). Trimming shortened V by 3 bases and J by 0 bases, and 24 bases separated the two germline ends. CDR1 LNHDA and CDR2 SQIVND come from the germline V gene (reference sequence). The CDR3 has 21 amino acids.

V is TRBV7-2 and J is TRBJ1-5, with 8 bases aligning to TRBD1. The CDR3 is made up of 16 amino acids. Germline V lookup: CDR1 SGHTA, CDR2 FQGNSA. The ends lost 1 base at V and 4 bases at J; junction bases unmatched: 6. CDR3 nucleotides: TGTGCCAGCAGCTTAGAACAGGGGGGCGTTAATCAGCCCCAGCATTTT. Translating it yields CASSLEQGGVNQPQHF. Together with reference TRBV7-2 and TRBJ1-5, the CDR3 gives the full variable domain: GAGVSQSPSNKVTEKGKDVELRCDPISGHTALYWYRQSLGQGLEFLIYFQGNSAPDKSGLPSDRFSAERTGGSVSTLTIQRTQQEDSAVYLCASSLEQGGVNQPQHFGDGTRLSIL.

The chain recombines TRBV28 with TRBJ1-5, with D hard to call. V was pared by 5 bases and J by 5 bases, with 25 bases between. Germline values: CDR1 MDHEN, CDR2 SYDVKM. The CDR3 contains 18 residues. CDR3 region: CASSLNPREGMLHQPQHF. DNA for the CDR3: TGTGCCAGCAGTCTCAACCCCCGCGAGGGCATGTTACATCAGCCCCAGCATTTT. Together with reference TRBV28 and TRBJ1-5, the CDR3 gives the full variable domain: DVKVTQSSRYLVKRTGEKVFLECVQDMDHENMFWYRQDPGLGLRLIYFSYDVKMKEKGDIPEGYSVSREKKERFSLILESASTNQTSMYLCASSLNPREGMLHQPQHFGDGTRLSIL.

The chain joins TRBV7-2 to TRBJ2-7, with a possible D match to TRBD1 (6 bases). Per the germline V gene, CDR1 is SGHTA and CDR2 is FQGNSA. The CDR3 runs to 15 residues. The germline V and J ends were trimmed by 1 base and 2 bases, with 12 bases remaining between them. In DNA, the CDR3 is TGTGCCAGCAGCTTAGTGGACAGTAACCCCTACGAGCAGTACTTC. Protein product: CASSLVDSNPYEQYF.

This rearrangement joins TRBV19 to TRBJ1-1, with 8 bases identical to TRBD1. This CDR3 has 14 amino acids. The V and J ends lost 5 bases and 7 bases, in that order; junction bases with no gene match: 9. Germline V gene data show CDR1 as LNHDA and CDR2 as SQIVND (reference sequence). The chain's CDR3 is CASSSRRGLGEAFF. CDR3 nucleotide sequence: TGTGCCAGTAGTTCCCGCAGGGGGCTTGGTGAAGCTTTCTTT.

CDR3 residues: CASSPQGGKETQYF. The DNA of the CDR3 is TGTGCCAGCTCACCTCAAGGGGGCAAAGAGACCCAGTACTTC. V gene TRBV18 combines with J gene TRBJ2-5; 7 bases agree with TRBD1. Germline CDR1 KGHSH, CDR2 LQKENI. CDR3 length: 14 amino acids. V lost 3 bases and J lost 3; bases outside the gene matches: 4.

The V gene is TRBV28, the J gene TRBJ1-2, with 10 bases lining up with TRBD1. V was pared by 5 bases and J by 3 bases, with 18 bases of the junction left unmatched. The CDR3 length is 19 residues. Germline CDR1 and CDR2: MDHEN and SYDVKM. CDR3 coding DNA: TGTGCCAGCAGTCGGCACCCCCGGGACAGGGGACCCAGCCACTATGGCTACACCTTC. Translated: CASSRHPRDRGPSHYGYTF.

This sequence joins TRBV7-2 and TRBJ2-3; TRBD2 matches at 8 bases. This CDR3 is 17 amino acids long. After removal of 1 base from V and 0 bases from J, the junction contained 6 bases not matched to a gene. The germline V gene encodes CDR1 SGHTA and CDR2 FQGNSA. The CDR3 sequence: CASSLGASGPSTDTQYF. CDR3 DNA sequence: TGTGCCAGCAGCTTAGGGGCTAGCGGGCCTAGCACAGATACGCAGTATTTT. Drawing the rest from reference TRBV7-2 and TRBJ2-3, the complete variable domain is GAGVSQSPSNKVTEKGKDVELRCDPISGHTALYWYRQSLGQGLEFLIYFQGNSAPDKSGLPSDRFSAERTGGSVSTLTIQRTQQEDSAVYLCASSLGASGPSTDTQYFGPGTRLTVL.

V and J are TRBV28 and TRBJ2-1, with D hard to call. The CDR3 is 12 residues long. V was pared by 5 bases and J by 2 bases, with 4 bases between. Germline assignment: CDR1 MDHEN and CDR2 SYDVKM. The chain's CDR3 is CASSPTYNEQFF. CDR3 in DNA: TGTGCCAGCAGTCCAACCTACAATGAGCAGTTCTTC.

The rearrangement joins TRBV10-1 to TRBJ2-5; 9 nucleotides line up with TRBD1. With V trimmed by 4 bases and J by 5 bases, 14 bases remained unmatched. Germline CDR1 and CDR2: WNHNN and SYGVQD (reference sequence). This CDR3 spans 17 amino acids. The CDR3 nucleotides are TGCGCCAGCAGTGGGGGACTCCGGGACAGGGAAGGGGAGACCCAGTACTTC. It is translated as CASSGGLRDREGETQYF.

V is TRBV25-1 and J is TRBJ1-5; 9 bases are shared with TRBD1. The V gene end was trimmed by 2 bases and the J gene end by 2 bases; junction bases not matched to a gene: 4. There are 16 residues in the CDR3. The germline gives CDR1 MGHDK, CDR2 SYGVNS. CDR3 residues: CASSEGDRDGNQPQHF. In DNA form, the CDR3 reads TGTGCCAGCAGTGAAGGGGACAGGGATGGCAATCAGCCCCAGCATTTT.

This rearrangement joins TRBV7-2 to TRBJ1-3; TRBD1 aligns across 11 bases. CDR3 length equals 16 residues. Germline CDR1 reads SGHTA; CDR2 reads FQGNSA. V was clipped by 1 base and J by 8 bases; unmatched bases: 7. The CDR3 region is CASSLGGPGQGDTIYF. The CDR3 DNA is TGTGCCAGCAGCTTAGGGGGGCCGGGACAGGGGGACACCATATATTTT. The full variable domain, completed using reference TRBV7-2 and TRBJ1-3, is GAGVSQSPSNKVTEKGKDVELRCDPISGHTALYWYRQSLGQGLEFLIYFQGNSAPDKSGLPSDRFSAERTGGSVSTLTIQRTQQEDSAVYLCASSLGGPGQGDTIYFGEGSWLTVV.

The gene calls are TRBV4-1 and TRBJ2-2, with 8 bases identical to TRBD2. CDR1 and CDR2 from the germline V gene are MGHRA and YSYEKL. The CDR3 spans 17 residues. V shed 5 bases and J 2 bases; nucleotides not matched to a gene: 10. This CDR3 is CASSGSSGGANTGELFF. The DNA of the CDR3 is TGCGCCAGCAGCGGGTCCAGCGGGGGAGCAAACACCGGGGAGCTGTTTTTT.

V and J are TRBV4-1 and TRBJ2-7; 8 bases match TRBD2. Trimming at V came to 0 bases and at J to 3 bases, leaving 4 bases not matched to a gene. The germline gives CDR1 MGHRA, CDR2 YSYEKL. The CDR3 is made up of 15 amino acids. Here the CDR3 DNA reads TGCGCCAGCAGCCAAGAGCGGGGGGCAATCTACGAGCAGTACTTC. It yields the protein CASSQERGAIYEQYF.

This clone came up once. The CDR3 DNA reads as TGTGCCAGCAGCCAAGATTTAAGAGGGGGATACTCTGGGGCCAACGTCCTGACTTTC. Amino acid sequence: CASSQDLRGGYSGANVLTF. This chain links TRBV14 with TRBJ2-6, with a weak D call TRBD1 (6 bases). The germline V gene has CDR1 SGHDN and CDR2 FVKESK. CDR3 length: 19 amino acids. The germline V and J ends were trimmed by 0 bases and 0 bases, with 15 bases remaining between them.

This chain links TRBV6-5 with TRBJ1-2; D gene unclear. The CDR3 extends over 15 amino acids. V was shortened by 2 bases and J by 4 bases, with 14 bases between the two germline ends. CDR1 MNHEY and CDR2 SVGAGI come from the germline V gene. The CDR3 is CASSYNRTDSYGYTF. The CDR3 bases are TGTGCCAGCAGTTACAATAGGACGGACTCCTATGGCTACACCTTC.

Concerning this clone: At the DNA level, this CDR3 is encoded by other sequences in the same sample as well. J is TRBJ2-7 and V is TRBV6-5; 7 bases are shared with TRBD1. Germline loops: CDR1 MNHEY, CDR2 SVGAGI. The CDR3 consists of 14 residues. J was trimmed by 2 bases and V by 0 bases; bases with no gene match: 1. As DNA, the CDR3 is TGTGCCAGCAGTTACTCGGGGACAGCCTACGAGCAGTACTTC. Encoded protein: CASSYSGTAYEQYF.

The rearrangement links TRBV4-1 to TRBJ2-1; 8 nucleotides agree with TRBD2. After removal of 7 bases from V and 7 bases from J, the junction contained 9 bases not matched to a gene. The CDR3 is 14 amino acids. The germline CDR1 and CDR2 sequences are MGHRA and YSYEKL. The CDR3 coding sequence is TGCGCCAGCAAAATGAGCGGGGGTCGGAATGAGCAGTTCTTC. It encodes CASKMSGGRNEQFF.

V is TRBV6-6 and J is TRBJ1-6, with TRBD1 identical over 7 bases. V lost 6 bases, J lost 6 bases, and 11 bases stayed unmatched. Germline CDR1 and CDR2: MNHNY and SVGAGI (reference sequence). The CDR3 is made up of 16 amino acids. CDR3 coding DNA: TGTGCCAGCAGGCTAGGGGGCCCCTATTCTAATTCACCCCTCCACTTT. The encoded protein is CASRLGGPYSNSPLHF.

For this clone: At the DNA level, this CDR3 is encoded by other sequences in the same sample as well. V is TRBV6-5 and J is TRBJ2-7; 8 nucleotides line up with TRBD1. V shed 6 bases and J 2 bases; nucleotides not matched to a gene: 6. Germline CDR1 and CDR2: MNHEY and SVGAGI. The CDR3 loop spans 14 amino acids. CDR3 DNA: TGTGCCAGCAGCCGCGGACAGGGCCCCTACGAGCAGTACTTC. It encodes CASSRGQGPYEQYF.

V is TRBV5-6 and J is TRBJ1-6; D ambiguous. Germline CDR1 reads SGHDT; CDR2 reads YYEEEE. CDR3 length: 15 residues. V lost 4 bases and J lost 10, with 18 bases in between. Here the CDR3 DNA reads TGTGCCAGCAGCCCACGAGGATGGGGAGTCTCACCCCTCCACTTT. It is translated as CASSPRGWGVSPLHF.

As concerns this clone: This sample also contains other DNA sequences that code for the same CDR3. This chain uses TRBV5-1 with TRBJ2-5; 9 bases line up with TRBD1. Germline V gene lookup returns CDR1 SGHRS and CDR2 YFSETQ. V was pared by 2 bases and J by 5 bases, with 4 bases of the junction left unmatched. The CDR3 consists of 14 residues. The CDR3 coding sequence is TGCGCCAGCAGCTTAACAGGGGGCTCCGAGACCCAGTACTTC. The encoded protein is CASSLTGGSETQYF.